Below, 27 T cell receptor beta chains from the same sample are listed, as sequenced in a study of spatial heterogeneity in lung cancer (dated by TCRdb to about 2019). What the research found in general, with its limitations: The number of expanded intratumoral alpha and beta TCRs correlated with the tumor nonsynonymous mutation count.

Library creation used 5' RACE. The sequencing machine was a NextSeq 500. TCRdb itself trimmed the public reads at Q25 with fastp, ran MiXCR and retained productive beta chains. Entries are consolidated by CDR3 protein sequence, retaining the most common genes and DNA. This sample is represented by approximately 7,000 distinct CDR3 sequences; 3% to 4% of them were singletons. The ten largest clonotypes hold roughly 15% of the sample. This sample's time point label indicates: sample taken at primary tumor resection. The antigens of these receptors remain unknown. Sequencing was performed on lung tumor tissue, taken at surgery. All receptors come from a male donor with early-stage non-small cell lung cancer.

This clonotype occurred many times. The V call is TRBV2, the J call TRBJ2-7, with D perhaps TRBD2 (6 bases). V lost 3 bases and J 4 bases, leaving 7 bases between the germline ends. The germline V gene has CDR1 SNHLY and CDR2 FYNNEI. There are 12 residues in the CDR3. The CDR3 bases are TGTGCCAGCAGTGATCGGGGGTACGAGCAGTACTTC. Its protein is CASSDRGYEQYF.

This clonotype was observed at least ten times. The V and J genes are TRBV7-2 and TRBJ1-4; D might be TRBD1 (5 bases). The CDR3 has 15 amino acids. Germline CDR1 reads SGHTA; CDR2 reads FQGNSA. V gave up 2 bases and J gave up 8 bases, with 15 bases separating them. The CDR3 protein is CASSLNGAEGEKLFF. The DNA for the CDR3 is TGTGCCAGCAGCTTAAATGGGGCCGAAGGGGAAAAACTGTTTTTT.

This clonotype was counted ten times or more. J is TRBJ2-1 and V is TRBV11-2, with TRBD2 matching over 9 bases. CDR1 SGHAT and CDR2 FQNNGV come from the germline V gene. After removal of 7 bases from V and 0 bases from J, the junction contained 13 bases not matched to a gene. The CDR3 has 18 amino acids. The chain's CDR3 is CASTPRPSGISSYNEQFF. Here the CDR3 DNA reads TGTGCCAGCACCCCCCGGCCTAGCGGGATCAGCTCCTACAATGAGCAGTTCTTC.

The sample holds many counts of this clonotype. The chain has TRBV14 and TRBJ2-2; the D is unclear. Per the germline V gene, CDR1 is SGHDN and CDR2 is FVKESK. The CDR3 spans 12 residues. The V end was cut by 3 bases, the J end by 10 bases, with 9 bases between. CDR3 in DNA: TGTGCCAGCAGCCATTTGAAGGAGGAGCTGTTTTTT. This gives the protein CASSHLKEELFF.

This clonotype was picked up many times. V is TRBV7-8 and J is TRBJ2-7; D assignment may be TRBD1 or TRBD2 (5 bases each). Trimming took 3 bases from V and 3 from J, leaving 18 bases between them. The CDR3 is made up of 16 amino acids. Germline V gives CDR1 SGHVS, CDR2 FQNEAQ. This CDR3 reads CASSLGRTTGDYEQYF. CDR3 coding DNA: TGTGCCAGCAGCTTGGGGCGGACCACCGGGGACTACGAGCAGTACTTC.

This clonotype qualifies as medium-sized (0.01 to 0.1%). The V and J genes are TRBV20-1 and TRBJ1-4, with 7 bases lining up with TRBD1. J was trimmed by 8 bases and V by 5 bases; bases with no gene match: 11. This CDR3 has 14 amino acids. Germline lookup yields CDR1 DFQATT and CDR2 SNEGSKA (reference sequence). The CDR3: CSAGPTGEGEKLFF. The CDR3 bases are TGCAGTGCTGGGCCTACAGGGGAAGGAGAAAAACTGTTTTTT.

This clonotype was seen ten or more times. The rearrangement links TRBV6-6 to TRBJ1-2; a weak D match, TRBD1 (5 bases). CDR3 size: 14 residues. Germline V gene sequence: CDR1 MNHNY, CDR2 SVGAGI (reference sequence). Trimming took 0 bases from V and 6 from J, leaving 11 bases between them. In DNA, the CDR3 is TGTGCCAGCAGTTACTCGAGGGGAGAAGATGGCTACACCTTC. It is translated as CASSYSRGEDGYTF.

In regard to this clonotype: A much larger clone differs by one base, so this may be a read error. This chain connects TRBV15 to TRBJ2-1, with D possibly being TRBD1 or TRBD2 (7 bases each). The CDR3 is made up of 17 amino acids. Germline CDR1 is LNHNV and CDR2 is YYDKDF (reference sequence). The CDR3 spells CVTSRARGDSPYNEQFF. As DNA, the CDR3 is TGTGTCACCAGCAGAGCACGGGGGGACAGCCCCTACAATGAGCAGTTCTTC.

This clonotype ranks as medium-sized. The chain combines TRBV2 with TRBJ1-5; no firm D call. Germline V gives CDR1 SNHLY, CDR2 FYNNEI. The CDR3 covers 11 residues. V shed 6 bases and J shed 9 bases, with 9 bases lying between them. The CDR3 protein is CASSDGMPQHF. The CDR3 DNA follows: TGTGCCAGCAGCGACGGGATGCCCCAGCATTTT. The full variable domain, rest sourced from reference TRBV2 and TRBJ1-5, is EPEVTQTPSHQVTQMGQEVILRCVPISNHLYFYWYRQILGQKVEFLVSFYNNEISEKSEIFDDQFSVERPDGSNFTLKIRSTKLEDSAMYFCASSDGMPQHFGDGTRLSIL.

This clonotype is medium-sized within its sample. V is TRBV10-3 and J is TRBJ1-5; tentatively, D is TRBD1 (5 bases). Looked up from germline, CDR1 is ENHRY and CDR2 is SYGVKD. Trimming shortened V by 2 bases and J by 3 bases, and 8 bases separated the two germline ends. This CDR3 region has 14 residues. CDR3 protein: CAISEEGNNQPQHF. The CDR3, as DNA: TGTGCCATCAGTGAGGAGGGGAACAATCAGCCCCAGCATTTT.

This clonotype has a handful of counts. The chain links TRBV5-4 to TRBJ2-1, with 7 bases aligning to TRBD2. The CDR3 totals 15 residues. The V gene's germline CDR1 is SGHNT and CDR2 YYREEE (reference sequence). The trim removed 4 bases at V and 4 bases at J, leaving 8 bases unmatched. The CDR3 region is CASSRSASGYNEQFF. The CDR3 DNA follows: TGTGCCAGCAGCCGTTCCGCTAGCGGATACAATGAGCAGTTCTTC.

By frequency in the sample, this clonotype is medium-sized (0.01 to 0.1%). The chain carries TRBV19 and TRBJ1-5; a possible D gene is TRBD1 (6 bases). Trimming removed 9 bases from V and 1 base from J, with 25 bases in between. CDR1 and CDR2 from the germline V gene are LNHDA and SQIVND (reference sequence). The CDR3 has 18 amino acids. The CDR3 is CASHTDSGLSRSNQPQHF. CDR3 coding DNA: TGTGCCAGCCATACGGACAGTGGCCTTAGTAGAAGCAATCAGCCCCAGCATTTT.

This clonotype has only a few counts. This rearrangement joins TRBV3-1 to TRBJ1-5; D is undetermined. The CDR3 extends over 13 amino acids. Between the trimmed V and J ends, which lost 0 bases and 5 bases, there was a span of 5 bases. Germline CDR1 is LGHDT and CDR2 is YNNKEL (reference sequence). The CDR3 loop reads CASSQDIDQPQHF. The CDR3 nucleotides are TGTGCCAGCAGCCAAGATATTGATCAGCCCCAGCATTTT.

This clonotype was seen many times. This chain joins TRBV20-1 and TRBJ1-6, with D tentatively TRBD1 (5 bases). V was trimmed by 5 bases and J by 8 bases, leaving 16 bases between them. The CDR3 covers 14 residues. The germline V gene encodes CDR1 DFQATT and CDR2 SNEGSKA (reference sequence). CDR3 protein: CSAPGRPADSPLHF. DNA of the CDR3: TGCAGTGCTCCGGGACGCCCGGCAGATTCACCCCTCCACTTT.

Ten or more counts support this clonotype. The V gene is TRBV20-1, the J gene TRBJ2-3; D may be TRBD2 (5 bases). Germline CDR1 is DFQATT and CDR2 is SNEGSKA (reference sequence). The CDR3 covers 13 residues. Trimming took off 2 bases at V and 3 bases at J, with 9 bases between the two ends. The CDR3 reads CSARLAPTDTQYF. The CDR3 region has the DNA TGCAGTGCTAGATTAGCGCCGACAGATACGCAGTATTTT.

The table lists this clonotype with many counts. This chain links TRBV10-2 with TRBJ1-4, with 7 bases identical to TRBD1. Trimming cost V 6 bases and J 8 bases; bases outside gene matches: 9. The CDR3 is 14 amino acids. Germline V gene data show CDR1 as WSHSY and CDR2 as SAAADI. This CDR3 is CASRLTGDREKLFF. The CDR3 DNA is TGCGCCAGCAGACTCACAGGGGATCGGGAAAAACTGTTTTTT.

This clonotype was counted at least ten times. The chain links TRBV9 to TRBJ2-2, with D unresolved. CDR1 is SGDLS, CDR2 YYNGEE, per germline. This CDR3 region has 13 residues. V lost 5 bases and J lost 4, with 9 bases in between. The CDR3 reads CASRPGGTGELFF. CDR3 bases: TGTGCCAGCAGGCCAGGCGGCACCGGGGAGCTGTTTTTT.

This clonotype was detected a few times. V usage is TRBV28 and J usage is TRBJ1-2; D is ambiguous. The CDR3 spans 12 residues. With 3 bases removed from V and 8 bases from J, the gap between germline ends came to 10 bases. Germline-derived CDR1 and CDR2 are MDHEN and SYDVKM. CDR3 amino acids: CASSFRVGGYTF. The CDR3 region has the DNA TGTGCCAGCAGTTTCCGGGTGGGGGGCTACACCTTC.

Ten or more counts support this clonotype. The CDR3: CASSRGEDYGYTF. CDR3 DNA sequence: TGCGCCAGCAGCCGGGGAGAGGACTATGGCTACACCTTC. The rearrangement uses TRBV5-1 and TRBJ1-2; D is ambiguous. The germline V gene encodes CDR1 SGHRS and CDR2 YFSETQ. V was shortened by 4 bases and J by 3 bases, with 10 bases between the two germline ends. This CDR3 is built from 13 residues.

This clonotype was seen repeatedly, ten times or more. The chain uses TRBV5-6 and TRBJ2-3; D gene unclear. Germline loops: CDR1 SGHDT, CDR2 YYEEEE. V was shortened by 3 bases and J by 5 bases, with 13 bases between the two germline ends. The CDR3 consists of 14 residues. As DNA, the CDR3 is TGTGCCAGCAGCTACCCCCGGTTGGGAGATACGCAGTATTTT. Encoded protein: CASSYPRLGDTQYF. Together with reference TRBV5-6 and TRBJ2-3, the CDR3 gives the full variable domain: DAGVTQSPTHLIKTRGQQVTLRCSPKSGHDTVSWYQQALGQGPQFIFQYYEEEERQRGNFPDRFSGHQFPNYSSELNVNALLLGDSALYLCASSYPRLGDTQYFGPGTRLTVL.

The table lists this clonotype with many counts. The V call is TRBV27, the J call TRBJ1-2; no clear D gene. The germline V and J ends were trimmed by 6 bases and 7 bases, with 15 bases remaining between them. The CDR3 contains 13 residues. Germline values: CDR1 MNHEY, CDR2 SMNVEV (reference sequence). In DNA form, the CDR3 reads TGTGCCAGCAGGCTGGGCCTGGAGGGTGGCTACACCTTC. Protein sequence: CASRLGLEGGYTF.

This clonotype appeared many times. V gene TRBV6-5 combines with J gene TRBJ1-1, with D hard to call. In germline, CDR1 is MNHEY, CDR2 SVGAGI. The CDR3 length is 13 residues. Trimming removed 7 bases at V and 4 bases at J, with 13 bases between. The CDR3 region is CASTRLAGTEAFF. CDR3 DNA: TGTGCCAGCACCCGGCTGGCGGGCACTGAAGCTTTCTTT.

Of note for this clonotype: One base away lies a much larger clone, so this may be a sequencing read error. This chain uses TRBV9 with TRBJ2-4; D tentatively fits TRBD1 or TRBD2 (5 bases each). There are 13 residues in the CDR3. Trimming took off 3 bases at V and 5 bases at J, with 9 bases between the two ends. Germline lookup yields CDR1 SGDLS and CDR2 YYNGEE. CDR3 DNA sequence: TGTGCCAGCAGCGAGGGGAGCGAAAACATTCAGTACTTC. It codes for CASSEGSENIQYF.

In its sample, this clonotype ranks as medium-sized (0.01 to 0.1%). The CDR3 protein is CASSTVDGTTEAFF. In nucleotides, the CDR3 is TGTGCCAGCAGCACAGTTGACGGTACCACTGAAGCTTTCTTT. J is TRBJ1-1 and V is TRBV9; D remains unclear. Germline CDR1 reads SGDLS; CDR2 reads YYNGEE. V shed 4 bases and J shed 4 bases, with 14 bases lying between them. CDR3 length: 14 residues.

This chain joins TRBV6-1 and TRBJ1-1; tentatively, D is TRBD1 (5 bases). Germline V gene sequence: CDR1 MNHNS, CDR2 SASEGT. Trimming removed 5 bases at V and 2 bases at J, with 9 bases between. The CDR3 has 13 residues. The CDR3 protein is CASSLGQNTEAFF. For the CDR3, the DNA is TGTGCCAGCAGTCTCGGACAAAACACTGAAGCTTTCTTT.

There are many counts of this clonotype. The genes are TRBV6-1 and TRBJ2-1; 10 positions agree with TRBD2. V shed 4 bases and J 6 bases; nucleotides not matched to a gene: 6. The CDR3 extends over 15 amino acids. CDR1 is MNHNS and CDR2 is SASEGT in the germline V gene. The CDR3 protein is CASSGAAGGPNEQFF. CDR3 in DNA: TGTGCCAGCAGTGGAGCAGCGGGGGGGCCCAATGAGCAGTTCTTC.

In its sample, this clonotype was seen many times. The CDR3 DNA sequence: TGTGCCAGCAGGCCGATCCAGACTATTTACGAGCAGTACTTC. Encoded protein: CASRPIQTIYEQYF. V gene TRBV6-6 combines with J gene TRBJ2-7; maybe TRBD2 (5 bases). The V end lost 6 bases, the J end lost 4 bases, and 16 bases lay between the germline ends. The CDR3 runs 14 residues. Germline CDR1 and CDR2: MNHNY and SVGAGI (reference sequence).